Included here is one TCR beta chain sequence, with context. Its antigen is not identified. The data are from a study of early T cells in non-severe SARS-CoV-2 infection. As for the study in general: Sequencing used unsorted whole-blood bulk RNA, so chains lack pairing. Study results and caveats: VDJdb-based matching was biased toward anti-spike CD8 responses and missed private and CD4 specificities.

This CDR3 contains 16 residues. Per the germline V gene, CDR1 is MNHNS and CDR2 is SASEGT. V was pared by 4 bases and J by 3 bases, with 10 bases of the junction left unmatched. Individual cDNA molecules were tagged with unique molecular identifiers. MiXCR, applied by TCRdb to the 5' RACE reads, yields one record per CDR3 protein. The sample lists about 62,000 distinct CDR3 sequences; less than 10% were seen once. The chain links TRBV6-1 to TRBJ2-3; 7 bases map to TRBD1. This TCR came from an adult who was a healthcare worker with PCR-confirmed SARS-CoV-2 infection or an uninfected control (not recorded which). The specimen was whole blood. DNA of the CDR3: TGTGCCAGCAGTGTCAGACAGGGTATGTGGACAGATACGCAGTATTTT. Amino acids: CASSVRQGMWTDTQYF.